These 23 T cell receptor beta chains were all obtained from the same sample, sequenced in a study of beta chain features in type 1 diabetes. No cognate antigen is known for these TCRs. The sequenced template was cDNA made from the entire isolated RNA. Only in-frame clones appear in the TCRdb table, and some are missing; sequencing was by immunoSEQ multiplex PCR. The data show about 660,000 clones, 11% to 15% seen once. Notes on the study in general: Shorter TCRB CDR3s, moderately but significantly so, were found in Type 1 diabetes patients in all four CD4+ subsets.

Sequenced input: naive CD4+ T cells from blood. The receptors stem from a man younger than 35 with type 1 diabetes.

Here the CDR3 reads CASSSHRYEQYF. The CDR3 DNA reads as TGTGCCAGCAGTTCCCATAGGTACGAGCAGTACTTC. The gene calls are TRBV6-6 and TRBJ2-7; D is uncertain. V lost 4 bases to trimming and J lost 4 bases, with 8 bases between them. The V gene's germline CDR1 is MNHNY and CDR2 SVGAGI (reference sequence). CDR3 size: 12 residues.

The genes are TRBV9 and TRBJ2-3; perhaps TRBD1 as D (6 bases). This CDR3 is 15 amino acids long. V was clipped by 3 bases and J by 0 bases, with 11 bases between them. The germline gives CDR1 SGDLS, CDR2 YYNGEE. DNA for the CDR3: TGTGCCAGCAGCGAAGGACAGACTAGCACAGATACGCAGTATTTT. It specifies CASSEGQTSTDTQYF. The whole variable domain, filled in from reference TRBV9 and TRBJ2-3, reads DSGVTQTPKHLITATGQRVTLRCSPRSGDLSVYWYQQSLDQGLQFLIQYYNGEERAKGNILERFSAQQFPDLHSELNLSSLELGDSALYFCASSEGQTSTDTQYFGPGTRLTVL.

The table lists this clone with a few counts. The CDR3 spells CAWSIWTGGQYSNQPQHF. The DNA for the CDR3 is TGTGCCTGGAGTATTTGGACAGGCGGACAGTATAGCAATCAGCCCCAGCATTTT. V gene TRBV30 combines with J gene TRBJ1-5, with TRBD1 identical over 7 bases. Trimming cost V 2 bases and J 0 bases; bases outside gene matches: 13. This CDR3 spans 18 amino acids. Germline V gives CDR1 GTSNPN, CDR2 SVGIG (reference sequence).

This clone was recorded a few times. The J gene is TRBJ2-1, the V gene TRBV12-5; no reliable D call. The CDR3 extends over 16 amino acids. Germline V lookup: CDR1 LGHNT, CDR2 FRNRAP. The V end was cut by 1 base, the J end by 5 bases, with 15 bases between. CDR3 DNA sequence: TGTGCTAGTGGTTTGGGCAGTTCAACAGATCACAATGAGCAGTTCTTC. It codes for CASGLGSSTDHNEQFF.

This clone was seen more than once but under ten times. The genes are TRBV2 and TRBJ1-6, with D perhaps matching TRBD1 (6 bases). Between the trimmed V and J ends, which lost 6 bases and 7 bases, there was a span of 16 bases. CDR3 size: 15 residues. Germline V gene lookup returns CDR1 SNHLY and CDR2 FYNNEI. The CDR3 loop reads CASSPGRGENSPLHF. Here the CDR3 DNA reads TGTGCCAGCAGCCCCGGTAGGGGGGAAAATTCACCCCTCCACTTT.

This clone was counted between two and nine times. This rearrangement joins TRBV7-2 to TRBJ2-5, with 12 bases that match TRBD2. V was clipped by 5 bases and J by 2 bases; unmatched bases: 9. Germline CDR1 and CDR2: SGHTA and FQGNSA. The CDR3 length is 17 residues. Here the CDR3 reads CASSATSGGFMQETQYF. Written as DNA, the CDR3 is TGTGCCAGCAGCGCTACTAGCGGGGGGTTCATGCAAGAGACCCAGTACTTC.

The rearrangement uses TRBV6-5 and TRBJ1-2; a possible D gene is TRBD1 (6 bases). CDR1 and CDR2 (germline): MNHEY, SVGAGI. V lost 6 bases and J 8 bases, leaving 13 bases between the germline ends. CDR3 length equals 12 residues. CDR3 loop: CASSSQGDGYTF. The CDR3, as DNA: TGTGCCAGCAGCTCACAGGGTGACGGCTACACCTTC.

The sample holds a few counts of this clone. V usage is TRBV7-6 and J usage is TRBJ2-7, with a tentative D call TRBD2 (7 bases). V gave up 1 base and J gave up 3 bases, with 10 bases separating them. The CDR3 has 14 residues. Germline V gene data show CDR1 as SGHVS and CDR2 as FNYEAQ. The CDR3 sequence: CASSLGGGLYEQYF. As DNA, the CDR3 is TGTGCCAGCAGCTTAGGGGGGGGCCTCTACGAGCAGTACTTC.

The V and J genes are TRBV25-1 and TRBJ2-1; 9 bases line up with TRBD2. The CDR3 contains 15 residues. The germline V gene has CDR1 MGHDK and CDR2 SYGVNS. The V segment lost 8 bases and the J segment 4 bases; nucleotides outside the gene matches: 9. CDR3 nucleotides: TGTGCCAGCTTATCGACTAGCGGTTCTTACAATGAGCAGTTCTTC. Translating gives CASLSTSGSYNEQFF.

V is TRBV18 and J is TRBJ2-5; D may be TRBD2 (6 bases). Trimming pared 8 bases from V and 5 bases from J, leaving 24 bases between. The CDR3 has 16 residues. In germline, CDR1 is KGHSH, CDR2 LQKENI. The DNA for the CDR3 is TGTGCCAGCGACTCCCTGCGGGGTCGGAGAAGGGAGACCCAGTACTTC. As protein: CASDSLRGRRRETQYF.

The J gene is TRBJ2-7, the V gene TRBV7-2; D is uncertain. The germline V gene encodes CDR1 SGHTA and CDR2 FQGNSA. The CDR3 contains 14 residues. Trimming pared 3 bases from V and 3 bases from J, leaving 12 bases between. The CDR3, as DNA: TGTGCCAGCAGCTTCGGTCGGAAGGACTACGAGCAGTACTTC. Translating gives CASSFGRKDYEQYF.

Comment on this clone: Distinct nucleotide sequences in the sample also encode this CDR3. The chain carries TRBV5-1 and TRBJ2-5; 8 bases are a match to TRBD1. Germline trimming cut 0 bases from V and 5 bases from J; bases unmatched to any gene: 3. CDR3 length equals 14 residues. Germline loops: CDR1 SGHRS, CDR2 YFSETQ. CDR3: CASSLGQGKETQYF. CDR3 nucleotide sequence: TGCGCCAGCAGCTTGGGACAGGGGAAGGAGACCCAGTACTTC.

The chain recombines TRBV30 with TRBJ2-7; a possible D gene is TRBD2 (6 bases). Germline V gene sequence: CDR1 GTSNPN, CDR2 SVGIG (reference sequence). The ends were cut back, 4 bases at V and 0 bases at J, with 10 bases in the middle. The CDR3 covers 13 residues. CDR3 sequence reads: CAWKRASSYEQYF. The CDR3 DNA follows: TGTGCCTGGAAGCGGGCCAGCTCCTACGAGCAGTACTTC.

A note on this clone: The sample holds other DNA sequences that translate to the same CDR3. The CDR3 DNA follows: TGTGCCAGCAGCAGCGGGAGCAGCACAGATACGCAGTATTTT. It codes for CASSSGSSTDTQYF. This chain joins TRBV7-2 and TRBJ2-3; 8 bases match TRBD2. The junction had 1 base not matched to a gene; V was cut back by 5 bases and J by 0 bases. Germline V CDR1 and CDR2: SGHTA, FQGNSA. CDR3 size: 14 residues.

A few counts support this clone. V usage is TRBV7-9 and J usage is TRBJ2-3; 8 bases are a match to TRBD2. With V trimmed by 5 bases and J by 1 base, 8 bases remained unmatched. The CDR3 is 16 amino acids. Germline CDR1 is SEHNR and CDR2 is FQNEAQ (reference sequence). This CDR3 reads CASSPIAGTRTDTQYF. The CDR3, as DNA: TGTGCCAGCAGCCCCATAGCGGGAACCCGCACAGATACGCAGTATTTT.

The CDR3: CASTPRGGNTGELFF. The CDR3 DNA sequence: TGTGCCAGCACCCCCAGGGGAGGGAACACCGGGGAGCTGTTTTTT. The chain links TRBV25-1 to TRBJ2-2; D may be TRBD1 or TRBD2 (6 bases each). The CDR3 totals 15 residues. Germline values: CDR1 MGHDK, CDR2 SYGVNS. The germline V and J ends were trimmed by 7 bases and 1 base, with 13 bases remaining between them.

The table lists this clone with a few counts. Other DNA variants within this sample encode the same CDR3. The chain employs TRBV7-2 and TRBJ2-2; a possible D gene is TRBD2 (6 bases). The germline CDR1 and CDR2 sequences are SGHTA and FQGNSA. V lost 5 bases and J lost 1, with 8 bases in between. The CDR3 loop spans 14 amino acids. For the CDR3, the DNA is TGTGCCAGCAGCCCCGGGGGGAACACCGGGGAGCTGTTTTTT. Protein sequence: CASSPGGNTGELFF.

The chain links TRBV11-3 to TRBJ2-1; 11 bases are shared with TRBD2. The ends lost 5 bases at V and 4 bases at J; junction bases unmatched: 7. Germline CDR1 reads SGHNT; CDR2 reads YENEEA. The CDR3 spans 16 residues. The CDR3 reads CASSHSGRAEYNEQFF. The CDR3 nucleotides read TGTGCCAGCAGCCATAGCGGGAGGGCCGAGTACAATGAGCAGTTCTTC.

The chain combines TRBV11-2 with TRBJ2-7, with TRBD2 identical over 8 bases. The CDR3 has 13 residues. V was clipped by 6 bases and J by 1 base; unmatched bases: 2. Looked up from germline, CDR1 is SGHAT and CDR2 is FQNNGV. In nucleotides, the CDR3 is TGTGCCAGCAGATCGGGGGGGTCCTACGAGCAGTACTTC. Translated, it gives CASRSGGSYEQYF.

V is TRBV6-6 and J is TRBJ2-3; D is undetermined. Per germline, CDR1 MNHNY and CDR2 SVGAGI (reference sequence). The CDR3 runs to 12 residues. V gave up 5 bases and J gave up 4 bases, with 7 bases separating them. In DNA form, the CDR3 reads TGTGCCAGCAGTCCCACCTCAGATACGCAGTATTTT. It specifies CASSPTSDTQYF.

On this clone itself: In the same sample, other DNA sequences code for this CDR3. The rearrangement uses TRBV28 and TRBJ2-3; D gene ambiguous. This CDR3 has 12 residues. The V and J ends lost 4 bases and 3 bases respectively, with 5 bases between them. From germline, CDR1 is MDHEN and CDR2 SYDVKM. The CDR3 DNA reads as TGTGCCAGCAGTTCTGGAACAGATACGCAGTATTTT. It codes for CASSSGTDTQYF.

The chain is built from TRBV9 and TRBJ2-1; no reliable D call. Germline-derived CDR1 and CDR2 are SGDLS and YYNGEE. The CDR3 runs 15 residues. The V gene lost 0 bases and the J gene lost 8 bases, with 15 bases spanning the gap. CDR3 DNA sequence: TGTGCCAGCAGCGTAGGGGTAGACACGGTCCATGAGCAGTTCTTC. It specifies CASSVGVDTVHEQFF.

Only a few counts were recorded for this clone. DNA for the CDR3: TGTGCCAGCAGCGCCGAACATGGGAACTACGAGCAGTACTTC. It yields the protein CASSAEHGNYEQYF. The chain combines TRBV9 with TRBJ2-7, with unresolved D. CDR3 size: 14 residues. Trimming removed 3 bases at V and 3 bases at J, with 13 bases between. The V gene's germline CDR1 is SGDLS and CDR2 YYNGEE.